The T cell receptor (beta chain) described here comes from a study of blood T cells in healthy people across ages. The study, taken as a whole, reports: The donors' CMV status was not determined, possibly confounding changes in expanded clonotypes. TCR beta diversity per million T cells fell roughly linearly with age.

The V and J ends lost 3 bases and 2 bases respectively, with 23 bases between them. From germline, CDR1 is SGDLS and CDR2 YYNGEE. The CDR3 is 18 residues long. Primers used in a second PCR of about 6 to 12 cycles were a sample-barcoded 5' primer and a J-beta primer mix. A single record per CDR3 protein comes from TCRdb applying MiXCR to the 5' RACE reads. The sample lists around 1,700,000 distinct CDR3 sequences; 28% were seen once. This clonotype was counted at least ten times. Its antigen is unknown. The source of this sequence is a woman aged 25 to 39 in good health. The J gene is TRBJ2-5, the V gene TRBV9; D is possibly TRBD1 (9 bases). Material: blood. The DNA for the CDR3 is TGTGCCAGCAGCGCCCCCGGGACAGGGACTAGTAGGCAAGAGACCCAGTACTTC. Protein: CASSAPGTGTSRQETQYF.